Listed below are T cell receptor beta chains from one sample, sequenced in a study of T cell responses to AZD1222 COVID-19 vaccine. The repertoire was sequenced with immunoSEQ multiplex PCR; TCRdb's copy has only in-frame clones and lacks some. The sample yields roughly 120,000 clones, roughly 88% seen once. Sequenced here: peripheral blood, sampled on day 0 of MenACWY control vaccination. All receptors come from an adult in good health. CDR3s include the opening cysteine and the closing phenylalanine or tryptophan. D genes are given only for firm matches. Not every row has a clone size; where given, it reads once, few, many or a size class.

abundance	v_gene	j_gene	len	d_gene	CDR3nt	CDR3aa
NA	TRBV4-1	TRBJ2-7	17	TRBD2	TGCGCCAGCAGCCAAGATCGAGCGGGGGGGATCGCCTACGAGCAGTACTTC	CASSQDRAGGIAYEQYF
NA	TRBV7-2	TRBJ2-5	13	NA	TGTGCCAGCAGCAAGGGACCCGGCGTCGACCAGTACTTC	CASSKGPGVDQYF
once	TRBV30	TRBJ2-7	14	NA	TGTGCCTGGAGGCCTGACTGGGGAGCCTACGAGCAGTACTTC	CAWRPDWGAYEQYF
NA	TRBV11-3	TRBJ2-2	16	TRBD1	TGTGCCAGCAGCTCTGGGGGCACAGGGGACACCGGGGAGCTGTTTTTT	CASSSGGTGDTGELFF
NA	TRBV5-1	TRBJ1-1	16	TRBD1	TGCGCCAGCAGCTCCCCGAGTGGGCAGGGGGGCACTGAAGCTTTCTTT	CASSSPSGQGGTEAFF
NA	TRBV19	TRBJ1-1	14	TRBD1	TGTGCCAGTCGAACGACAGGGATGAACACTGAAGCTTTCTTT	CASRTTGMNTEAFF
NA	TRBV18	TRBJ2-3	20	NA	TGTGCCAGCTCACCACGGTTACCGGACGCAGGAACCTACGGGTACGATACGCAGTATTTT	CASSPRLPDAGTYGYDTQYF
NA	TRBV6-2/TRBV6-3	TRBJ2-3	15	NA	TGTGCCAGCCGCCTACAGGGGAGGTCCGCAGATACGCAGTATTTT	CASRLQGRSADTQYF
NA	TRBV15	TRBJ1-2	13	NA	TGTGCCACCAGGGGGGGATCCATGGGTGGCTACACCTTC	CATRGGSMGGYTF
NA	TRBV5-6	TRBJ2-5	11	NA	TGTGCCAGCAGCTTGCGAGAGACCCAGTACTTC	CASSLRETQYF
NA	TRBV7-2	TRBJ2-5	14	NA	TGTGCCAGCAGCCCCTACAGGGTCCAAGAGACCCAGTACTTC	CASSPYRVQETQYF
NA	TRBV12-3/TRBV12-4	TRBJ1-5	13	NA	TGTGCCAGCAGAACCAACAGCAATCAGCCCCAGCATTTT	CASRTNSNQPQHF
NA	TRBV28	TRBJ1-6	15	NA	TGTGCCAGCAGTCCTTCTCGAGCCTATAATTCACCCCTCCACTTT	CASSPSRAYNSPLHF
NA	TRBV28	TRBJ1-3	16	NA	TGTGCCAGCAGTTCCGCCGAGGGGAACACTGGAAACACCATATATTTT	CASSSAEGNTGNTIYF
NA	TRBV7-9	TRBJ1-1	14	NA	TGTGCCAGCAGCCTAACAGGGCTTAACACTGAAGCTTTCTTT	CASSLTGLNTEAFF
NA	TRBV6-2/TRBV6-3	TRBJ1-1	16	NA	TGTGCCAGCAATTACGGCCGGCCAGGGCTGAACACTGAAGCTTTCTTT	CASNYGRPGLNTEAFF
NA	TRBV7-3	TRBJ2-7	14	NA	TGTGCCAGCAGCCCAGGGACCACGGGTTACGAGCAGTACTTC	CASSPGTTGYEQYF
NA	TRBV7-2	TRBJ2-2	14	TRBD1	TGTGCCAGCAGCTCCAGGACAGGGGTGAGGGAGCTGTTTTTT	CASSSRTGVRELFF
NA	TRBV5-1	TRBJ1-6	15	TRBD1	TGCGCCAGCAGCCACCGGGACAGGGGGGATTCACCCCTCCACTTT	CASSHRDRGDSPLHF
NA	TRBV24-1	TRBJ1-2	15	TRBD1	TGTGCCACCAGTGATTCCGGACAGGGGAACTATGGCTACACCTTC	CATSDSGQGNYGYTF
NA	TRBV7-6	TRBJ2-1	18	TRBD2	TGTGCCAGCAGCTTAGGACTAGCGGAGGTGAGCTCCTACAATGAGCAGTTCTTC	CASSLGLAEVSSYNEQFF
NA	TRBV6-5	TRBJ1-5	15	NA	TGTGCCAGCAGTCCCTTGGCAGGGGCCGATTCGCCCCAGCATTTT	CASSPLAGADSPQHF
NA	TRBV6-5	TRBJ1-2	13	NA	TGTGCCAGCAGCCCGCCCTTGAACTATGGCTACACCTTC	CASSPPLNYGYTF
medium-sized	TRBV5-1	TRBJ1-3	16	NA	TGCGCCAGCAGCCACTGGACAGTCTATCCATCTATTCCCATATATTTT	CASSHWTVYPSIPIYF
NA	TRBV7-9	TRBJ2-3	18	TRBD2	TGTGCCAGCAGCCCTTGGGCTAGCGGGGGGGCCCGAGCAGATACGCAGTATTTT	CASSPWASGGARADTQYF
NA	TRBV7-2	TRBJ1-3	15	NA	TGTGCCAGCAGCTTAGTACCAGGGACCGGAAACACCATATATTTT	CASSLVPGTGNTIYF
NA	TRBV5-6	TRBJ2-7	14	TRBD1	TGTGCCAGCAGCGTCGGGACAGGGCTCGACGAGCAGTACTTC	CASSVGTGLDEQYF
NA	TRBV30	TRBJ1-5	16	NA	TGTGCCTGGAGTAGACCAGGGGCGGGGAGGGGTCAGCCCCAGCATTTT	CAWSRPGAGRGQPQHF
NA	TRBV9	TRBJ2-7	14	NA	TGTGCCAGCAGCGTAGCCGGCGAGGGCGACGAGCAGTACTTC	CASSVAGEGDEQYF
NA	TRBV19	TRBJ1-2	12	NA	TGTGCCAGTAGTACTCCTAACTATGGCTACACCTTC	CASSTPNYGYTF
NA	TRBV5-1	TRBJ2-5	17	TRBD1	TGCGCCAGCAGCAAAACGAGCTACGGGACAGGGGAAGAGACCCAGTACTTC	CASSKTSYGTGEETQYF
NA	TRBV4-3	TRBJ1-3	15	NA	TGCGCCAGCAGCCAGGACGACTTCTCTGGAAACACCATATATTTT	CASSQDDFSGNTIYF
NA	TRBV18	TRBJ2-3	17	TRBD2	TGTGCCAGCTCACCGGACTTAAAGCGGGGTAGCACAGATACGCAGTATTTT	CASSPDLKRGSTDTQYF
NA	TRBV10-3	TRBJ1-2	12	TRBD1	TGTGCCATCAGCCCGACAGGGTATGGCTACACCTTC	CAISPTGYGYTF
NA	TRBV5-6	TRBJ1-1	13	NA	TGTGCCAGCAGCTTGGCTCAGAACACTGAAGCTTTCTTT	CASSLAQNTEAFF
NA	TRBV29-1	TRBJ1-4	12	NA	TGCAGCGTTGATGGGGGACGGGAAAAACTGTTTTTT	CSVDGGREKLFF
NA	TRBV7-2	TRBJ2-5	14	NA	TGTGCCAGCAGCCCTCCTAGCAAGCAAGAGACCCAGTACTTC	CASSPPSKQETQYF
NA	TRBV5-8	TRBJ1-1	15	TRBD1	TGTGCCAGCAGCTCCCGACAGGGGTGGGACACTGAAGCTTTCTTT	CASSSRQGWDTEAFF
NA	TRBV19	TRBJ1-1	12	NA	TGTGCCAGTAGACAAATAGGCACTGAAGCTTTCTTT	CASRQIGTEAFF
NA	TRBV5-4	TRBJ1-2	13	NA	TGTGCCAGCAGTATGGGGGACATGGCTGGCTACACCTTC	CASSMGDMAGYTF
NA	TRBV7-2	TRBJ1-3	18	NA	TGTGCCAGCAGCTTAGTCGGGAACAGGGACTACTCTGGAAACACCATATATTTT	CASSLVGNRDYSGNTIYF
NA	TRBV7-9	TRBJ2-5	13	NA	TGTGCCAGCAGCTCTCCGGGACTTAAAATCCAGTACTTC	CASSSPGLKIQYF
NA	TRBV6-5	TRBJ2-3	14	NA	TGTGCCACCACAATACCCAGGGGTGCAGATACGCAGTATTTT	CATTIPRGADTQYF
NA	TRBV28	TRBJ1-4	14	NA	TGTGCCAGCAGTTTCGGGGGGTCTAATGAAAAACTGTTTTTT	CASSFGGSNEKLFF
NA	TRBV28	TRBJ1-1	17	NA	TGTGCCAGCAGTTTATATCCCGCTAACAGGTTGAACACTGAAGCTTTCTTT	CASSLYPANRLNTEAFF
NA	TRBV19	TRBJ2-4	14	NA	TGTGCCAGTAGCCACAATATAGCCAAAAACATTCAGTACTTC	CASSHNIAKNIQYF
NA	TRBV19	TRBJ1-1	17	TRBD1	TGTGCCAGTATCAGCACGTTAGGACAGGGGATTAACACTGAAGCTTTCTTT	CASISTLGQGINTEAFF
NA	TRBV19	TRBJ1-2	13	NA	TGTGCCAGTAGTCCCAGGGCGGACTATGGCTACACCTTC	CASSPRADYGYTF
NA	TRBV4-1	TRBJ2-6	19	TRBD1	TGCGCCAGCAGCCAAGAGCATGGACAGGTCTTCTCTGGGGCCAACGTCCTGACTTTC	CASSQEHGQVFSGANVLTF
NA	TRBV7-8	TRBJ1-1	16	TRBD1	TGTGCCAGCAGCTTACCTTCAGGGGGCTTTAGGACTGAAGCTTTCTTT	CASSLPSGGFRTEAFF